A selection of T cell receptor beta chains follows, all from one sample in a study of identifying expanded T cells in peripheral blood. Generated by immunoSEQ multiplex PCR, the TCRdb table keeps only in-frame clones and is missing some. The table includes approximately 85,000 clones, roughly four fifths detected once. Material: blood. Receptors originate from a person between 18 and 75 years old in good health. CDR3s leave out the opening cysteine and the closing phenylalanine or tryptophan. Clone sizes are given selectively: once, few, many, or a class where the clone is expanded.

clone_size v_call cdr3_aa
. TRBV6-1 ATNGGLFSYEQY
. TRBV2 ASRAGVNGELF
. TRBV9 ASSVGAGSEETQY
. TRBV18 ASSPPPGMSSGNTIY
. TRBV7-2 ASSFEPNQPQH
. TRBV7-9 ASSSGRSSGNTIY
. TRBV9 ASSRTGGTGELF
. TRBV28 ASSLDRDEQH
once TRBV4-1 ASSQDKREGGYEQY
few TRBV15 ATSRDTGGQHEQY
. TRBV5-4 ASQLQGFTDYGYT
. TRBV5-1 ASNFLGVGEQY
. TRBV29-1 SVRTGGEETQY
. TRBV10-3 AISEGGQGNYNEQF
. TRBV4-3 ASSRLFGGGLAGGPNTGELF
. TRBV7-8 ASSLLGTYEQY
. TRBV5-1 ASSSDPNQSDTGELF
. TRBV4-2 ASSQPPGLGYNEQF
. TRBV5-1 ASSGGTSGYEQY
. TRBV7-2 ASSLEGTANTEAF
. TRBV9 ASSVDGGGRTDTQY